This T cell receptor (beta chain) originates from a study of post-analysis software for immune sequencing data (dated by TCRdb to between 2014 and 2017). Background for the entire study: Relapsing-remitting, secondary progressive and progressive-relapsing multiple sclerosis were recorded as disease courses, and subtype annotation was lacking for some patients. A subset of samples was prepared in parallel using single-end sample barcoding, then pooled and co-amplified after Illumina adapter ligation. The multiple sclerosis patient repertoires were compared with 10 to 12 previously published healthy control repertoires from donors aged about 6 to 28 years.

To demonstrate the VDJtools post-analysis software, the study profiled TCR beta repertoires from the peripheral blood of about a dozen young patients with multiple sclerosis. The multiple sclerosis patients were children and adolescents between roughly 6 and 15 years of age. Library generation was performed with PCR. The sequencer listed for this sample is Illumina HiSeq 2500. To reduce PCR and sequencing biases, unique molecular identifiers were incorporated into the TCR beta cDNA libraries. Every 1 to 10 million input T cells yielded some 500,000 cDNA molecules, meaning each molecule approximated one T cell. The patient libraries were prepared and sequenced with the same protocol used for the earlier healthy control dataset. Samples belonging to the same batch were prepared together, multiplexed and sequenced on a shared HiSeq lane. As for the authors' bioinformatics: Raw barcoded reads were processed with MIGEC, discarding single-read molecular identifier groups before consensus assembly and CDR3 extraction. VDJtools was used for post-analysis of the clonotype tables, with diversity normalized by down-sampling every dataset to the smallest sample size. In repertoire overlap clustering, CDR3 amino acid sequences, but not nucleotide sequences, were matched to correct batch-related cross-sample contamination. The raw public reads went through TCRdb reprocessing: fastp at Q25, MiXCR clone calling, in-frame beta chains kept. Every entry covers one CDR3 protein and lists the most common genes and DNA from its rows. The V and J calls shown here were made by TCRdb, not taken from the authors' results. The sample table holds about 540,000 distinct CDR3 sequences, of which 30% to 40% were seen once. The ten largest clones capture about 6% of the sample.

Points the paper makes about the study in general: About five TRBV segments, including TRBV5-6, TRBV5-1 and TRBV20-1, were significantly more frequent in patients than controls. The control group was slightly older than the multiple sclerosis patient group. Multiple sclerosis patients had significantly lower normalized Chao1 diversity than controls, a result that suggests substantial peripheral T-cell clonal expansion. When samples were clustered directly using the F measure, samples prepared in the same batch co-clustered strongly, which prompted a batch-effect correction.

For this clonotype: It lacks a known antigen. There are no base qualities to consult, and no much larger clone falls within one base.

Via the germline V gene (reference sequence), CDR1 is DFQATT and CDR2 SNEGSKA. Relative to germline, V is missing 6 bases and J is missing 5 bases, with 6 bases of the junction outside any gene match. The CDR3 runs 13 residues from the cysteine to the phenylalanine. CDR3 DNA only is kept here, 39 bases in frame from base 1. The source material was blood. This sequence was found in a girl aged 2 to 17 with multiple sclerosis. In this chain, TRBV20-1 is recombined with TRBJ2-7; TRBD2 lines up with 11 middle nucleotides. The nucleotides read TGCAGTGCAAGACTAGCGGGGCTAAACGAGCAGTACTTC. It is translated as CSARLAGLNEQYF.